The 32 T cell receptor beta chains below come from one sample, sequenced in a study of CD8 T cells in ankylosing spondylitis. Overall study results and limits: Made up of about eight highly homologous variants, a TCR beta motif appeared characteristic of ankylosing spondylitis blood.

No antigen has been identified for these receptors. TCRdb used MiXCR to reprocess the 5' RACE reads, holding one entry per CDR3 protein. The sample shows roughly 700,000 distinct CDR3 sequences, roughly 19% of them seen only once. The sequenced sample consisted of blood, either unsorted or a sorted T cell fraction (not recorded which). The receptors derive from a male donor with ankylosing spondylitis.

A few counts support this clonotype. The rearrangement links TRBV15 to TRBJ2-2, with 7 bases aligning to TRBD1. The CDR3 is made up of 15 amino acids. V shed 1 base, J shed 5 bases, and the junction held 4 bases outside the gene matches. Germline CDR1 is LNHNV and CDR2 is YYDKDF (reference sequence). The DNA of the CDR3 is TGTGCCACCAGCAGAGCTGACAGGGATACCGGGGAGCTGTTTTTT. It is translated as CATSRADRDTGELFF.

This clonotype was picked up many times. The V gene is TRBV5-1, the J gene TRBJ2-5, with D tentatively TRBD1 (6 bases). Germline CDR1 and CDR2: SGHRS and YFSETQ. The CDR3 has 13 amino acids. Trimming removed 3 bases from V and 2 bases from J, with 8 bases in between. Here the CDR3 reads CASSSGTQETQYF. The CDR3 coding sequence is TGCGCCAGCAGCTCCGGGACACAAGAGACCCAGTACTTC.

The J gene is TRBJ2-1, the V gene TRBV7-8; 8 bases line up with TRBD2. The V gene's germline CDR1 is SGHVS and CDR2 FQNEAQ. This CDR3 contains 18 residues. V shed 1 base and J 2 bases; nucleotides not matched to a gene: 10. The CDR3 DNA sequence: TGTGCCAGCAGCTTAGGTCGTGCTAGCGGGTCCCCCTACAATGAGCAGTTCTTC. Translated: CASSLGRASGSPYNEQFF.

The gene calls are TRBV7-6 and TRBJ2-1, with D uncertain. CDR1 is SGHVS and CDR2 is FNYEAQ in the germline V gene. CDR3 length: 17 amino acids. V was cut by 2 bases and J by 0 bases, with 14 bases left in between. The CDR3, as DNA: TGTGCCAGCAGCTTATTGGTGGAGACCTTCTCCTACAATGAGCAGTTCTTC. Translated: CASSLLVETFSYNEQFF.

This clonotype showed up just a few times. The chain recombines TRBV6-5 with TRBJ2-7, with 11 bases lining up with TRBD2. CDR3 length: 16 amino acids. CDR1 and CDR2 from the germline V gene are MNHEY and SVGAGI. V was clipped by 0 bases and J by 5 bases; unmatched bases: 6. CDR3 nucleotide sequence: TGTGCCAGCAGTTACTCGGCTAGCGGGGGGAGGAACGAGCAGTACTTC. It codes for CASSYSASGGRNEQYF.

This clonotype was seen more than once but under ten times. The chain is built from TRBV20-1 and TRBJ2-7; D may be TRBD1 (5 bases). The V end lost 2 bases, the J end lost 2 bases, and 16 bases lay between the germline ends. Germline V gene sequence: CDR1 DFQATT, CDR2 SNEGSKA (reference sequence). The CDR3 contains 15 residues. The DNA of the CDR3 is TGCAGTGCTAGATCAGGCGGTGGGGCCGCCTACGAGCAGTACTTC. Translating it yields CSARSGGGAAYEQYF.

This clonotype was recorded a few times. The V gene is TRBV7-2, the J gene TRBJ2-3; no reliable D call. Germline V lookup: CDR1 SGHTA, CDR2 FQGNSA. Trimming stripped 1 base from V and 1 base from J, with 6 bases between. This CDR3 is built from 14 residues. CDR3 nucleotides: TGTGCCAGCAGCTTAGTCGATGGCACAGATACGCAGTATTTT. Translated: CASSLVDGTDTQYF.

In its sample, this clonotype was seen once. The chain is built from TRBV6-1 and TRBJ2-3; 8 bases match TRBD1. Germline values: CDR1 MNHNS, CDR2 SASEGT. V trimming: 7 bases; J trimming: 4 bases; junction bases outside the gene matches: 13. This CDR3 comprises 16 residues. The CDR3 here is CASTHLAGGVADTQYF. The CDR3 nucleotides are TGTGCCAGCACCCACCTCGCAGGGGGCGTCGCAGATACGCAGTATTTT.

The rearrangement uses TRBV20-1 and TRBJ2-3; 7 positions agree with TRBD2. Germline V lookup: CDR1 DFQATT, CDR2 SNEGSKA (reference sequence). V gave up 3 bases and J gave up 6 bases; unmatched junction bases: 9. This CDR3 comprises 14 residues. DNA of the CDR3: TGCAGTGCTAGTAGGCGCGGGAGTCAGGATACGCAGTATTTT. Its protein product is CSASRRGSQDTQYF.

The chain employs TRBV7-9 and TRBJ1-1; 7 nucleotides line up with TRBD1. After removal of 5 bases from V and 11 bases from J, the junction contained 20 bases not matched to a gene. This CDR3 is built from 16 residues. The germline V gene encodes CDR1 SEHNR and CDR2 FQNEAQ (reference sequence). In DNA form, the CDR3 reads TGTGCCAGCAGCCCCCAAGCGAAGACAGGGAGGCAAAGGGCTTTCTTT. Translated: CASSPQAKTGRQRAFF. Full variable domain (remainder filled in from reference TRBV7-9 and TRBJ1-1): DTGVSQNPRHKITKRGQNVTFRCDPISEHNRLYWYRQTLGQGPEFLTYFQNEAQLEKSRLLSDRFSAERPKGSFSTLEIQRTEQGDSAMYLCASSPQAKTGRQRAFFGQGTRLTVV.

This clonotype has a count of ten or more. V usage is TRBV20-1 and J usage is TRBJ2-5; D may be TRBD1 (5 bases). Germline CDR1 reads DFQATT; CDR2 reads SNEGSKA (reference sequence). CDR3 length equals 17 residues. V dropped 5 bases and J dropped 1 base, with 23 bases sitting between them. CDR3 in DNA: TGCAGTGCTTATATCGCTGAAGACAGAACATCCCAAGAGACCCAGTACTTC. This translates into CSAYIAEDRTSQETQYF.

This chain connects TRBV20-1 to TRBJ2-1; possibly TRBD2 for D (6 bases). Germline CDR1 and CDR2: DFQATT and SNEGSKA (reference sequence). This CDR3 region has 14 residues. Trimming stripped 3 bases from V and 8 bases from J, with 17 bases between. The DNA of the CDR3 is TGCAGTGCTAGGGCGGAACTTACGGGGGATGAGCAGTTCTTC. Its protein product is CSARAELTGDEQFF.

This chain uses TRBV7-8 with TRBJ2-3; TRBD2 matches at 11 bases. V lost 3 bases, J lost 5 bases, and 1 base stayed unmatched. The CDR3 is made up of 14 amino acids. Per the germline V gene, CDR1 is SGHVS and CDR2 is FQNEAQ. CDR3 amino acids: CASSFSGRGDTQYF. The DNA for the CDR3 is TGTGCCAGCAGCTTTAGCGGGAGGGGAGATACGCAGTATTTT.

V is TRBV3-1 and J is TRBJ2-1; TRBD1 aligns across 8 bases. V gave up 0 bases and J gave up 8 bases; unmatched junction bases: 9. Germline V gene data show CDR1 as LGHDT and CDR2 as YNNKEL (reference sequence). The CDR3 is 16 amino acids. The CDR3 region has the DNA TGTGCCAGCAGCCAAGATCCGCAGGGGGCGCAAGATGAGCAGTTCTTC. Its translation: CASSQDPQGAQDEQFF.

The chain combines TRBV3-1 with TRBJ2-5; TRBD2 matches 7 bases. The V segment lost 7 bases and the J segment 1 base; nucleotides outside the gene matches: 3. Germline loops: CDR1 LGHDT, CDR2 YNNKEL (reference sequence). The CDR3 loop spans 13 amino acids. CDR3 region: CASNSGVQETQYF. DNA for the CDR3: TGTGCCAGCAACAGCGGGGTCCAAGAGACCCAGTACTTC.

Notes on this clonotype: At one end the junction does not follow the germline gene, possibly because of a read error. The genes are TRBV20-1 and TRBJ2-7, with 10 bases identical to TRBD2. Germline lookup yields CDR1 DFQATT and CDR2 SNEGSKA (reference sequence). The CDR3 has 15 residues. CDR3 DNA: TGCAGTGTTAGACGAGGGCTAGCGGGAGTTCGGGAGCAGTACTTC. This encodes CSVRRGLAGVREQYF.

Ten or more counts support this clonotype. This rearrangement joins TRBV4-1 to TRBJ2-3; D unresolved. The V gene's germline CDR1 is MGHRA and CDR2 YSYEKL. The CDR3 is 14 residues long. V was clipped by 4 bases and J by 3 bases, with 11 bases between them. CDR3 sequence (DNA): TGCGCCAGCAGCCCACAGACCGGTACAGATACGCAGTATTTT. It translates to CASSPQTGTDTQYF.

The table lists this clonotype with many counts. The chain carries TRBV12-3 or TRBV12-4 and TRBJ2-4; D is tentatively TRBD1 or TRBD2 (5 bases each). This CDR3 spans 15 amino acids. Trimming took 5 bases from V and 0 from J, leaving 11 bases between them. This chain's CDR3 is CASSPPGTAKNIQYF. CDR3 DNA sequence: TGTGCCAGCAGTCCACCCGGGACAGCCAAAAACATTCAGTACTTC.

For this clonotype: A read error may account for a junction end that differs from germline. The genes are TRBV7-7 and TRBJ2-1, with TRBD2 matching 11 bases. Germline CDR1 is SSHAT and CDR2 is FNYEAQ (reference sequence). The CDR3 is 15 amino acids. CDR3 sequence reads: CASSLRSGGADEQFF. Here the CDR3 DNA reads TGTGCTAGCAGCTTACGTAGCGGGGGGGCTGATGAGCAGTTCTTC.

The chain employs TRBV7-9 and TRBJ2-7; D is perhaps TRBD1 or TRBD2 (5 bases each). Germline CDR1 reads SEHNR; CDR2 reads FQNEAQ (reference sequence). This CDR3 is built from 14 residues. Trimming removed 2 bases at V and 1 base at J, with 9 bases between. The CDR3 loop reads CASSLLEGSYEQYF. The DNA of the CDR3 is TGTGCCAGCAGCTTACTCGAGGGGTCCTACGAGCAGTACTTC.

This clonotype was seen more than once but under ten times. The chain joins TRBV5-6 to TRBJ1-1, with a possible D match to TRBD1 (5 bases). This CDR3 spans 15 amino acids. V lost 0 bases, J lost 4 bases, and 13 bases lay in between. The germline V gene encodes CDR1 SGHDT and CDR2 YYEEEE. CDR3 loop: CASSLDRGLGTEAFF. The CDR3 DNA is TGTGCCAGCAGCTTGGATCGGGGCTTAGGCACTGAAGCTTTCTTT.

The chain is built from TRBV6-5 and TRBJ1-1, with 7 bases matching TRBD1. The V segment lost 6 bases and the J segment 11 bases; nucleotides outside the gene matches: 6. Germline lookup yields CDR1 MNHEY and CDR2 SVGAGI. CDR3 length: 11 residues. The CDR3 sequence: CASRIDRAAFF. The CDR3, as DNA: TGTGCCAGCAGAATCGACAGGGCGGCTTTCTTT.

The table lists this clonotype with a few counts. The chain carries TRBV20-1 and TRBJ2-1, with TRBD1 identical over 10 bases. CDR3 length: 15 amino acids. With 0 bases clipped from V and 10 bases from J, the junction kept 9 bases outside the gene matches. CDR1 and CDR2 from the germline V gene are DFQATT and SNEGSKA (reference sequence). CDR3 residues: CSARDPGQGTREQFF. DNA for the CDR3: TGCAGTGCTAGAGATCCGGGACAGGGGACTAGGGAGCAGTTCTTC.

V gene TRBV12-3 or TRBV12-4 combines with J gene TRBJ1-5; a possible D gene is TRBD1 (5 bases). The CDR3 consists of 14 residues. V shed 6 bases and J shed 2 bases, with 11 bases lying between them. CDR3 sequence: CASRSRGGNQPQHF. CDR3 sequence (DNA): TGTGCCAGCAGGTCGAGGGGTGGCAATCAGCCCCAGCATTTT.

There are a few counts of this clonotype. The chain joins TRBV4-1 to TRBJ2-7; tentative D call: TRBD2 (5 bases). CDR3 length equals 16 residues. V was cut by 1 base and J by 2 bases, with 15 bases left in between. Germline CDR1 MGHRA, CDR2 YSYEKL. In DNA form, the CDR3 reads TGCGCCAGCAGCCAAGCTTCAGGAGGTAGCGCCTACGAGCAGTACTTC. It yields the protein CASSQASGGSAYEQYF.

The chain has TRBV29-1 and TRBJ1-5; 8 nucleotides line up with TRBD1. The CDR3 contains 20 residues. V gave up 2 bases and J gave up 0 bases; unmatched junction bases: 18. Germline values: CDR1 SQVTM, CDR2 ANQGSEA. Here the CDR3 reads CSVESLGQEKLGTSNQPQHF. The CDR3 DNA sequence: TGCAGCGTTGAATCTCTGGGACAGGAAAAACTAGGAACTAGCAATCAGCCCCAGCATTTT.

This clonotype occurred a few times. The chain couples TRBV5-1 to TRBJ2-1; tentative D call: TRBD2 (6 bases). CDR1 is SGHRS, CDR2 YFSETQ, per germline. V was trimmed by 2 bases and J by 6 bases, leaving 15 bases between them. This CDR3 is built from 15 residues. For the CDR3, the DNA is TGCGCCAGCAGCTTAGTACTGACCGGGGGCAATGAGCAGTTCTTC. It encodes CASSLVLTGGNEQFF.

In this sample, this clonotype turned up a few times. This chain links TRBV5-1 with TRBJ2-5; D possibly corresponds to TRBD1 (6 bases). Deletions cut 0 bases from V and 5 bases from J, with 14 bases between. The CDR3 covers 15 residues. The germline CDR1 and CDR2 sequences are SGHRS and YFSETQ. Written as DNA, the CDR3 is TGCGCCAGCAGCTTGGGACAGGACTTTGTGGAGACCCAGTACTTC. Its translation: CASSLGQDFVETQYF.

V gene TRBV9 combines with J gene TRBJ2-3; D might be TRBD1 (5 bases). This CDR3 spans 15 amino acids. V lost 3 bases, J lost 2 bases, and 13 bases lay in between. The germline gives CDR1 SGDLS, CDR2 YYNGEE. Here the CDR3 reads CASSAHRQPTDTQYF. CDR3 nucleotides: TGTGCCAGCAGCGCCCATAGACAGCCCACAGATACGCAGTATTTT.

The chain uses TRBV12-3 or TRBV12-4 and TRBJ1-6; the D gene is possibly TRBD1 (5 bases). CDR3 length: 15 amino acids. Trimming stripped 3 bases from V and 7 bases from J, with 13 bases between. For the CDR3, the DNA is TGTGCCAGCAGTTTGGGGACTACGGCCAATTCACCCCTCCACTTT. Translated, it gives CASSLGTTANSPLHF.

A few counts support this clonotype. The J gene is TRBJ1-5, the V gene TRBV5-5, with TRBD1 identical over 7 bases. The CDR3 sequence is 15 residues long. Unmatched junction bases numbered 7, after V lost 4 bases and J lost 3 bases. Germline lookup yields CDR1 SGHKS and CDR2 YYEKEE (reference sequence). This CDR3 reads CASSLGQADNQPQHF. The CDR3 nucleotides read TGTGCCAGCAGCCTCGGACAGGCGGACAATCAGCCCCAGCATTTT.

The chain links TRBV12-3 or TRBV12-4 to TRBJ2-1; tentative D call: TRBD1 (5 bases). Trimming took 6 bases from V and 5 from J, leaving 17 bases between them. The CDR3 loop spans 15 amino acids. The chain's CDR3 is CASSPGPSTDNEQFF. CDR3 nucleotide sequence: TGTGCCAGCAGCCCAGGGCCGAGTACGGACAATGAGCAGTTCTTC.